This entry lists 11 T cell receptor beta chains sequenced from one sample in a study of blood T cell repertoires in COVID-19. The repertoire was sequenced with immunoSEQ multiplex PCR; TCRdb's copy has only in-frame clones and lacks some. The table shows hundreds of thousands of clones, with approximately 86% occurring only once. The sample was peripheral blood. These receptors were collected from a woman aged 45-65 years who had recovered from COVID-19.

The rearrangement uses TRBV5-8 and TRBJ1-2; possibly TRBD1 for D (6 bases). V lost 6 bases, J lost 4 bases, and 16 bases lay in between. This CDR3 has 14 amino acids. The V gene's germline CDR1 is SGHTS and CDR2 YDEGEE. The CDR3 here is CASTPGGYGYGYTF. DNA of the CDR3: TGTGCCAGCACCCCGGGGGGCTACGGCTATGGCTACACCTTC.

The CDR3 protein is CASSYDGETYEQYF. DNA of the CDR3: TGTGCCAGCAGTTACGACGGGGAAACCTACGAGCAGTACTTC. The V and J genes are TRBV6-5 and TRBJ2-7, with D perhaps TRBD2 (5 bases). Germline V gene data show CDR1 as MNHEY and CDR2 as SVGAGI. This CDR3 contains 14 residues. V gave up 2 bases and J gave up 2 bases, with 10 bases separating them.

CDR3 in amino acids: CASGGGVSSYNEQFF. CDR3 bases: TGTGCCTCCGGGGGTGGGGTGAGCTCCTACAATGAGCAGTTCTTC. This chain joins TRBV7-9 and TRBJ2-1; a possible D gene is TRBD2 (6 bases). CDR1 and CDR2 from the germline V gene are SEHNR and FQNEAQ (reference sequence). This CDR3 is built from 15 residues. V lost 11 bases to trimming and J lost 0 bases, with 17 bases between them.

This clone was observed a few times. This rearrangement joins TRBV7-2 to TRBJ2-7; 9 bases map to TRBD1. The CDR3 loop spans 15 amino acids. From germline, CDR1 is SGHTA and CDR2 FQGNSA. The V segment lost 4 bases and the J segment 2 bases; nucleotides outside the gene matches: 6. CDR3 in DNA: TGTGCCAGCAGCTGGGGGGGACAGGGAACCTACGAGCAGTACTTC. This translates into CASSWGGQGTYEQYF. Full variable domain (rest looked up from reference TRBV7-2 and TRBJ2-7): GAGVSQSPSNKVTEKGKDVELRCDPISGHTALYWYRQSLGQGLEFLIYFQGNSAPDKSGLPSDRFSAERTGGSVSTLTIQRTQQEDSAVYLCASSWGGQGTYEQYFGPGTRLTVT.

The V and J genes are TRBV6-5 and TRBJ1-2; D gene unclear. The CDR3 extends over 11 amino acids. CDR1 and CDR2 (germline): MNHEY, SVGAGI. Between the trimmed V and J ends, which lost 8 bases and 4 bases, there was a span of 8 bases. CDR3 sequence reads: CASLVAYGYTF. In DNA, the CDR3 is TGTGCCAGCCTTGTGGCCTATGGCTACACCTTC.

This clone has more than one count but fewer than ten. The chain couples TRBV7-6 to TRBJ2-6, with TRBD2 as a possible D gene (6 bases). The CDR3 sequence is 22 residues long. Trimming took 0 bases from V and 0 from J, leaving 24 bases between them. Germline CDR1 is SGHVS and CDR2 is FNYEAQ. CDR3 sequence reads: CASSLAPPGLLSADSGANVLTF. The CDR3 coding sequence is TGTGCCAGCAGCTTAGCCCCTCCGGGACTCCTTTCCGCCGACTCTGGGGCCAACGTCCTGACTTTC.

This rearrangement joins TRBV4-3 to TRBJ2-3; D is unclear. V shed 1 base and J shed 4 bases, with 9 bases lying between them. The CDR3 runs 14 residues. CDR1 and CDR2 from the germline V gene are LGHNA and YSLEER. CDR3 loop: CASSQGPYADTQYF. The CDR3 nucleotides are TGCGCCAGCAGCCAAGGTCCTTATGCAGATACGCAGTATTTT.

The CDR3 DNA sequence: TGCGCCAGCTTCCGAGAGAGCCTATCCCCCATGAACACTGAAGCTTTCTTT. Translating it yields CASFRESLSPMNTEAFF. This chain joins TRBV5-1 and TRBJ1-1; D remains ambiguous. V was cut by 7 bases and J by 0 bases, with 22 bases left in between. Germline V lookup: CDR1 SGHRS, CDR2 YFSETQ. CDR3 length: 17 amino acids.

The genes are TRBV7-2 and TRBJ2-7; 8 bases fit TRBD2. CDR3 length equals 14 residues. With 3 bases clipped from V and 6 bases from J, the junction kept 7 bases outside the gene matches. The germline CDR1 and CDR2 sequences are SGHTA and FQGNSA. The CDR3: CASSLGSGSSEQYF. Here the CDR3 DNA reads TGTGCCAGCAGCTTGGGCAGCGGGAGTTCCGAGCAGTACTTC.

This chain links TRBV5-4 with TRBJ1-1, with 7 bases matching TRBD1. The CDR3 runs to 13 residues. Germline-derived CDR1 and CDR2 are SGHNT and YYREEE (reference sequence). With V trimmed by 4 bases and J by 9 bases, 9 bases remained unmatched. The CDR3 DNA reads as TGTGCCAGCAGCCCTCGGGACAGTGTAAAAGCTTTCTTT. This encodes CASSPRDSVKAFF.

This clone was detected only once. The J gene is TRBJ2-1, the V gene TRBV6-5; 8 bases are shared with TRBD2. J was trimmed by 8 bases and V by 7 bases; bases with no gene match: 7. This CDR3 comprises 13 residues. From germline, CDR1 is MNHEY and CDR2 SVGAGI. As DNA, the CDR3 is TGTGCCAGCACCCTAAGCGGGAGCTATGAGCAGTTCTTC. It encodes CASTLSGSYEQFF.